One sample yielded the 7 T cell receptor beta chains listed below, sequenced in a study of T-cell reconstitution after alpha-beta-depleted transplantation in children. A library of TCRbeta sequences, prepared with unique molecular identifiers, was generated. TCRdb called the PCR reads again in MiXCR, with one record for every CDR3 protein. Here the sample spans under 300,000 distinct CDR3 sequences, around a tenth being singletons. The sample consisted of peripheral blood, taken 180 days after TCRalphabeta/CD19-depleted stem cell transplant. These receptors were collected from a male patient between 2 and 15 years old who had a stem cell transplant for chronic granulomatous disease, so the T cells may come from the graft donor.

This clonotype was found many times. The chain joins TRBV20-1 to TRBJ2-1; 10 nucleotides agree with TRBD2. This CDR3 is built from 17 residues. CDR1 is DFQATT, CDR2 SNEGSKA, per germline (reference sequence). V gave up 0 bases and J gave up 6 bases; unmatched junction bases: 11. CDR3 in amino acids: CSARDPLLAGGGNEQFF. The CDR3 DNA reads as TGCAGTGCTAGAGATCCCCTATTAGCGGGAGGTGGCAATGAGCAGTTCTTC.

At least ten counts were recorded for this clonotype. Written as DNA, the CDR3 is TGCAGTGCTAGGCAGACAGTGCGGTTTTCTACCTTC. Encoded protein: CSARQTVRFSTF. The chain carries TRBV20-1 and TRBJ1-2; possibly TRBD1 for D (5 bases). Trimming removed 3 bases from V and 14 bases from J, with 19 bases in between. CDR1 is DFQATT, CDR2 SNEGSKA, per germline (reference sequence). This CDR3 is built from 12 residues.

This clonotype has ten or more counts. J is TRBJ2-7 and V is TRBV5-6; 8 bases are a match to TRBD1. CDR3 length: 14 amino acids. CDR1 is SGHDT and CDR2 is YYEEEE in the germline V gene. With 4 bases clipped from V and 2 bases from J, the junction kept 5 bases outside the gene matches. The CDR3 is CASSLTGVTYEQYF. CDR3 nucleotides: TGTGCCAGCAGCCTGACAGGGGTTACCTACGAGCAGTACTTC.

In this sample, this clonotype turned up many times. CDR3 nucleotide sequence: TGTGCCAGCAGTTATTGGACAGGGGACTCACCCCTCCACTTT. It encodes CASSYWTGDSPLHF. V gene TRBV27 combines with J gene TRBJ1-6; 9 nucleotides agree with TRBD1. Germline V CDR1 and CDR2: MNHEY, SMNVEV (reference sequence). The CDR3 length is 14 residues. V lost 4 bases to trimming and J lost 10 bases; unmatched junction nucleotides: 5.

This chain connects TRBV18 to TRBJ2-1, with D unresolved. Germline CDR1 is KGHSH and CDR2 is LQKENI. V was shortened by 3 bases and J by 7 bases, with 19 bases between the two germline ends. This CDR3 is 16 amino acids long. CDR3 protein: CASSPLMGSLVNEQFF. The CDR3 DNA sequence: TGTGCCAGCTCACCGCTGATGGGGTCCCTAGTTAATGAGCAGTTCTTC. Full variable domain (missing parts from reference TRBV18 and TRBJ2-1): NAGVMQNPRHLVRRRGQEARLRCSPMKGHSHVYWYRQLPEEGLKFMVYLQKENIIDESGMPKERFSAEFPKEGPSILRIQQVVRGDSAAYFCASSPLMGSLVNEQFFGPGTRLTVL.

This clonotype showed up many times. The rearrangement uses TRBV3-1 and TRBJ2-3, with 12 bases matching TRBD2. The V segment lost 3 bases and the J segment 6 bases; nucleotides outside the gene matches: 4. The CDR3 has 15 amino acids. Germline V gives CDR1 LGHDT, CDR2 YNNKEL (reference sequence). The CDR3 nucleotides are TGTGCCAGCAGCCATCCTGGACTAGCGGGGGATACGCAGTATTTT. This translates into CASSHPGLAGDTQYF.

The chain recombines TRBV7-2 with TRBJ1-2, with D perhaps matching TRBD1 (5 bases). Germline values: CDR1 SGHTA, CDR2 FQGNSA. CDR3 length equals 15 residues. With 5 bases removed from V and 5 bases from J, the gap between germline ends came to 18 bases. The CDR3 DNA is TGTGCCAGCAGCCGCGGGACCTATGCCCCATATGGCTACACCTTC. Its translation: CASSRGTYAPYGYTF.